This record concerns one T cell receptor beta chain sequence. This sample stems from a study of blood T cell repertoires in COVID-19. In the source study's methods: Scientists estimated how many nucleated cells there were by amplifying reference gene primers. Sequencing used immunoSEQ multiplex PCR; TCRdb keeps in-frame clones, though not all of them. V, J and clone size are those of that table, while D and trimming were read from the DNA. The sample holds 100,000 or so clones, roughly 90% seen once. CDR1 is ENHRY, CDR2 SYGVKD, per germline. The CDR3 length is 16 residues. Trimming at V came to 0 bases and at J to 3 bases, leaving 5 bases not matched to a gene.

The specimen was peripheral blood. This chain connects TRBV10-3 to TRBJ1-5, with 7 bases fitting TRBD1. This receptor was obtained from a man aged 65 to 79 with acute or convalescent COVID-19. The CDR3 reads CAISESRQGNNQPQHF. The CDR3 coding sequence is TGTGCCATCAGTGAGTCGAGACAGGGAAACAATCAGCCCCAGCATTTT.